The following is a T cell receptor beta chain sequence with its context. These data belong to a study of shared clonotypes between healthy human individuals. Naive CD8 cells, CD45RO-negative and positively selected for CCR7, excluded terminally differentiated effector memory CD45RA+ cells. Adults of Caucasian background living in Nashville, Tennessee made up all donors. Germline loops: CDR1 SEHNR, CDR2 FQNEAQ (reference sequence). There are 16 residues in the CDR3. V was trimmed by 4 bases and J by 3 bases, leaving 19 bases between them. The data were produced by immunoSEQ multiplex PCR, yet TCRdb's version contains in-frame clones alone and is incomplete. The sample holds roughly 590,000 clones, roughly 95% seen once.

This clonotype was sampled from a young woman in good health. V and J are TRBV7-9 and TRBJ2-7, with D possibly matching TRBD2 (7 bases). The sequencing input was naive CD8+ T cells sorted from blood. CDR3: CASSSGGTRDFYEQYF. CDR3 coding DNA: TGTGCCAGCAGCTCCGGGGGGACACGGGACTTCTACGAGCAGTACTTC. Full variable domain (rest looked up from reference TRBV7-9 and TRBJ2-7): DTGVSQNPRHKITKRGQNVTFRCDPISEHNRLYWYRQTLGQGPEFLTYFQNEAQLEKSRLLSDRFSAERPKGSFSTLEIQRTEQGDSAMYLCASSSGGTRDFYEQYFGPGTRLTVT.